This TCR beta chain comes out of a study of blood T cells in healthy people across ages. Findings of the study overall: A strong correlation between TCR beta diversity and naive T cell percentage was seen. The study found more naive CD4+ cells and higher diversity in long-lived than aged donors.

Sample-barcoded 5' priming and a J-beta primer mix drove a second PCR of roughly 7 to 11 cycles. One entry per CDR3 protein, called by TCRdb with MiXCR from the 5' RACE reads. Among approximately 830,000 distinct CDR3 sequences listed, 62% were seen once. Each of the donors had roughly 9.7 milliliters of peripheral blood drawn into EDTA-treated Vacutainer tubes. As concerns this clonotype: The antigen remains undetermined.

Trimming shortened V by 0 bases and J by 6 bases, and 7 bases separated the two germline ends. Germline V CDR1 and CDR2: MNHEY, SMNVEV (reference sequence). The CDR3 length is 13 residues. This rearrangement joins TRBV27 to TRBJ2-3, with D possibly called TRBD1 or TRBD2 (5 bases each). The sequence came from a man aged 25-40 years in good health. The sequencing input was blood. The CDR3 sequence: CASSLSWGDTQYF. For the CDR3, the DNA is TGTGCCAGCAGTTTATCGTGGGGGGATACGCAGTATTTT.